A selection of T cell receptor beta chains follows, all from one sample in a study of blood T cell repertoires in COVID-19. The assay was immunoSEQ multiplex PCR, and TCRdb's table has in-frame clones only and misses some. The repertoire holds more than 110,000 clones, with over 75% as singletons. The specimen sequenced was peripheral blood. These receptors came from a man between 50 and 59 years old with acute or convalescent COVID-19. CDR3s include the opening cysteine and the closing phenylalanine or tryptophan. The D gene is left open where the match is weak. Clone size is shown for a subset of rows, as once, few, many or a class of expanded clone.

j_gene | d_gene | abundance | v_gene | CDR3nt | CDR3aa
TRBJ1-1 | TRBD1 | NA | TRBV9 | TGTGCCAGCACAAGGACAGGTGGTAGAACTGAAGCTTTCTTT | CASTRTGGRTEAFF
TRBJ1-5 | TRBD1 | NA | TRBV28 | TGTGCCAGCAGCCTCGGGCCAGGGGGACAGCCCCAGCATTTT | CASSLGPGGQPQHF
TRBJ2-6 | NA | NA | TRBV5-8 | TGTGCCAGCAGCCCCTCTAGGTACTCTGGGGCCAACGTCCTGACTTTC | CASSPSRYSGANVLTF
TRBJ1-2 | NA | NA | TRBV5-1 | TGCGCCAGCAGCTCCCAGGGTTCCGGCTATGGCTACACCTTC | CASSSQGSGYGYTF
TRBJ1-5 | NA | NA | TRBV10-3 | TGTGCCATCAGCTTAGGGGATTCTAATCAGCCCCAGCATTTT | CAISLGDSNQPQHF
TRBJ2-3 | NA | NA | TRBV7-3 | TGTGCCAGCAGCTCCGCTGATGCTCTAGGCACAGATACGCAGTATTTT | CASSSADALGTDTQYF
TRBJ2-7 | NA | NA | TRBV4-1 | TGCGCCAGCAGCAATATACCGGGACAACCCACCTACGAGCAGTACTTC | CASSNIPGQPTYEQYF
TRBJ2-7 | NA | NA | TRBV28 | TGTGCCAGCAGTGAGGGAGGCGAGCAGTACTTC | CASSEGGEQYF
TRBJ1-2 | TRBD1 | NA | TRBV19 | TGTGCCAGTACCTATCCAGGGGGACAATCCGGCTACACCTTC | CASTYPGGQSGYTF
TRBJ1-5 | NA | once | TRBV12-5 | TGTGCTAGTGGTTTGTTGGGAGCCCAGCATTTT | CASGLLGAQHF
TRBJ2-3 | NA | NA | TRBV27 | TGTGCCAGGCGGGGAGATAGCACAGATACGCAGTATTTT | CARRGDSTDTQYF
TRBJ2-7 | TRBD2 | NA | TRBV2 | TGTGCCAGCAGTCTGACTAGCGGGAGGGCCCTCGCTTCCCACGAGCAGTACTTC | CASSLTSGRALASHEQYF
TRBJ2-3 | TRBD1 | once | TRBV24-1 | TGTGCCACCAGTGATGCCTCGACAGGGTGGGTGGAAGATACGCAGTATTTT | CATSDASTGWVEDTQYF
TRBJ1-1 | NA | NA | TRBV4-1 | TGCGCCAGCAGCCAAGATACCCGTAGCAGGAACACTGAAGCTTTCTTT | CASSQDTRSRNTEAFF
TRBJ2-2 | TRBD2 | NA | TRBV3-1/TRBV3-2 | TGTGCCAGCAGCCAAGAGGGACTAGCGGGGGTCAACACCGGGGAGCTGTTTTTT | CASSQEGLAGVNTGELFF
TRBJ1-6 | NA | NA | TRBV9 | TGTGCCAGCAGCGTCTACGGGTCTCGTTCACCCCTCCACTTT | CASSVYGSRSPLHF
TRBJ2-7 | NA | NA | TRBV6-1 | TGTGCCAGCAGTGAAGCGGGCGAAAGGGGGATCTACGAGCAGTACTTC | CASSEAGERGIYEQYF